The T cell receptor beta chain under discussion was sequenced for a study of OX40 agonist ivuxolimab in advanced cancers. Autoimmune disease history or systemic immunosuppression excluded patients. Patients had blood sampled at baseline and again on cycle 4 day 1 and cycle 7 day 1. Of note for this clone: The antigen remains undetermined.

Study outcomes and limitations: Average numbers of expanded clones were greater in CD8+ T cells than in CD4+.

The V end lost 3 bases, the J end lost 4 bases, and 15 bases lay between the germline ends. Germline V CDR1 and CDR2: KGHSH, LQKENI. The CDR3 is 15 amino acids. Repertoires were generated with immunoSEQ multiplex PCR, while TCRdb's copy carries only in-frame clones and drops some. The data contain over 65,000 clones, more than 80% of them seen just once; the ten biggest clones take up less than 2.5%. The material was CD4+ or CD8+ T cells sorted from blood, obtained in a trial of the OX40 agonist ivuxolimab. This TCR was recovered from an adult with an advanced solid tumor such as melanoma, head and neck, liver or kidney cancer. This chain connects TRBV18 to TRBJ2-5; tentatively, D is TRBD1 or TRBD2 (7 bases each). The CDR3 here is CASSPAGGDGETQYF. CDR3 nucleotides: TGTGCCAGCTCACCGGCAGGGGGGGACGGAGAGACCCAGTACTTC.